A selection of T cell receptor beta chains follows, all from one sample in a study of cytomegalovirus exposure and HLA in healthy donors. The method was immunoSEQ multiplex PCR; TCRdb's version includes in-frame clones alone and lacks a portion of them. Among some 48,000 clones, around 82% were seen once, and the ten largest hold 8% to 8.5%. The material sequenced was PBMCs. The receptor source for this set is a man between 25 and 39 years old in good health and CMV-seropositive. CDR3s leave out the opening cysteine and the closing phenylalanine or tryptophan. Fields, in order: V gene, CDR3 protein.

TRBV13	ASSSPGSGNEQF
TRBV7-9	SSSLGGLAGANVLT
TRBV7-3	ASSLSGGDTEAF
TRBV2	ASREEVAKLF
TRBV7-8	ASSLWGGQGSTDTQY
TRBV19	ASSIASTDTQY
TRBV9	ASSVAARVQGADEQF
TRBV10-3	AITYAENRPQH
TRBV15	ATSRGSGSYEQY
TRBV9	ASSVEGFSTDTQY
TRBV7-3	ASSPNSGTGYGYT
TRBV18	ASSQQENTEAF
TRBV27	ASSQLAGSYEQY
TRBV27	ASSVMDGQNQPQH
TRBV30	AWRTGDNYGYT
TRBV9	ASSVALVGGGRYGYT
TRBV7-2	ASSSSGGAPDTQY
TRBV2	ASSEGKGAGQY
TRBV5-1	ASSLGAGAFTGELF
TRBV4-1	ASSQGTGTSSSYYGYT
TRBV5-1	ASSGGTSSVEQY
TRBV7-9	ASSYSTGGRGTEAF
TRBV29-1	SVVQGTYNEQF
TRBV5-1	ASSPGLNTEAF
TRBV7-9	ASSSFSGGPLH
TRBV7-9	ASSKGAGFSSYNEQF
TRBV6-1	AIRPGSSGNTIY
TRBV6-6	ASIRQGAASTDTQY
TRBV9	ASSGGQHNSYEQY
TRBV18	ASSPMPGTGGNIQY
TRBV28	ASQTKRGTDTQY
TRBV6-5	ASTLSRTGGYEQY
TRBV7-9	SIKGQRAEQY
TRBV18	ASSPQEGAGNSPLH
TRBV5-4	ASRPGTGHNYGYT